This T cell receptor beta chain derives from a study of blood T cell repertoires in COVID-19. Study in general: Italy, Spain and the United States were the sources of the convalescent and acute COVID-19 samples. Nucleic acid was either cDNA or gDNA, and it came from T cells, B-cell-depleted T cells, or PBMCs.

Trimming took 6 bases from V and 2 from J, leaving 14 bases between them. The germline V gene has CDR1 SNHLY and CDR2 FYNNEI. The CDR3 extends over 14 amino acids. Under the authors' procedure: Amplification from reference gene primers served as the basis for estimated nucleated cell counts. Generated by immunoSEQ multiplex PCR, the TCRdb table keeps only in-frame clones and is missing some. That table supplies the V and J calls and clone size; D and trimming were determined from the DNA. The sample lists 150,000 to 200,000 clones; 80% to 90% were seen once. Sequencing input: peripheral blood. The rearrangement joins TRBV2 to TRBJ2-7, with D perhaps matching TRBD2 (6 bases). The TCR sequence derives from a man aged 60 to 75 with acute or convalescent COVID-19. CDR3 in amino acids: CASRPGLKTYEQYF. In nucleotides, the CDR3 is TGTGCCAGCAGGCCGGGACTGAAAACCTACGAGCAGTACTTC.